The present TCR beta chain was sequenced within a study of blood T cells in healthy people across ages (dated by TCRdb to the mid-2010s). About the investigation overall: In model experiments, template switching captured roughly one uniquely barcoded TCR beta cDNA molecule for every two T cells. Two additional independent replicas of 1 million unique cDNA reads from the same blood draw were analyzed for two donors (one aged 18 to 29 and one aged 80 or older). Four age groups were formed from the donors: young (average 16 years), middle-aged (approximately 41), aged (about 68) and long-lived (about 75). To avoid experimental bias, donors of different ages were distributed randomly across sequencing lanes. The study measured age-related changes in TCR beta repertoire diversity using deep sequencing normalized with unique cDNA molecular identifiers.

This clonotype was observed a handful of times. This receptor's antigen is unknown. Per-nucleotide qualities are absent, and no much larger clonotype sits a single base away. General findings and caveats noted by the study authors: Because profiling used bulk unsorted PBMCs, naive and antigen-experienced compartments could not be compared conclusively. The long-lived group showed more naive CD4+ T cells, fewer expanded clones and increased TCR diversity than the aged group, suggesting age selection. Because donor CMV infection status was unknown, age-related changes in expanded clonotypes were potentially confounded. A strong correlation was found between observed TCR beta diversity and the percentage of naive T cells measured by flow cytometry. Estimates of total diversity based on one million sequenced T cells were regarded as lower bounds and as underestimates. Observed TCR beta diversity per million T cells fell roughly linearly with age, and a significant reduction was already apparent by age around 40.

The library was made by 5' RACE. The listed sequencing device is Illumina HiSeq 2500. The second PCR ran for about 7 to 11 cycles and used a J-beta primer mix along with a sample-barcoded 5' primer. A template-switch 5' adaptor carrying 12 random nucleotides introduced a unique molecular identifier onto each TCR beta cDNA molecule. At least 2.5 million CDR3-containing paired-end reads were obtained from each sample. First-strand cDNA was synthesized from all RNA with the Mint cDNA synthesis kit, primed by a TRBC-specific oligonucleotide. All cDNA was treated with uracil-DNA glycosylase and then went through a first 18-cycle PCR with the universal primers M1SS and BC2_uni_R. The authors processed their data as follows. Normalization of each sample was performed by random selection of 1 million high-quality reads, each carrying a distinct molecular identifier. Reads sharing molecular identifiers were discarded rather than binned into consensus sequences. MiTCR, set to a Q25 quality threshold and the strictest error-elimination algorithm, was used for CDR3 identification, clonotype clustering and error correction. Lower-bound total TCR beta diversity was estimated with a nonparametric unseen species model using Euler transformation. In-frame beta chains were kept once TCRdb had trimmed the public reads at Q25 with fastp and called clones with MiXCR. Rows matching on CDR3 protein sequence are summarized as one entry with the most common DNA and genes. The V and J calls were not made by the authors but by TCRdb's processing. The sample has around 940,000 distinct CDR3 sequences on record, roughly half of them singletons. About a fifth of the sample comes from the top ten.

Donors were 30 to 45 systemically healthy Caucasian individuals from Russia aged about 6 to 100 years. Roughly 9.5 milliliters of peripheral blood were drawn from each donor into EDTA-treated Vacutainer tubes. Ficoll-Paque density-gradient centrifugation was used to isolate PBMCs, with at least 7 million obtained per sample. Total RNA was extracted from PBMCs with Trizol reagent, with at least 5 micrograms obtained per sample. Naive CD45RAhigh/CD27high T cell percentages were measured by flow cytometry on a PBMC aliquot from every donor. There are 12 amino acids in the CDR3, from cysteine to phenylalanine inclusive. The entry retains the CDR3 DNA only, 36 bases that are in frame from base 1. The germline V gene provides CDR1 SQVTM and CDR2 ANQGSEA. V trim: 4 bases; J trim: 7 bases; unmatched bases: 4.

Recombination joined TRBV29-1 with TRBJ2-4, with TRBD1 matching 7 junction bases. The source material was blood. The receptor was isolated from a woman aged 60-75 years in good health. Here is the DNA: TGCAGCGTTGGAGAACAGGGGAACATTCAGTACTTC. Its protein product is CSVGEQGNIQYF.